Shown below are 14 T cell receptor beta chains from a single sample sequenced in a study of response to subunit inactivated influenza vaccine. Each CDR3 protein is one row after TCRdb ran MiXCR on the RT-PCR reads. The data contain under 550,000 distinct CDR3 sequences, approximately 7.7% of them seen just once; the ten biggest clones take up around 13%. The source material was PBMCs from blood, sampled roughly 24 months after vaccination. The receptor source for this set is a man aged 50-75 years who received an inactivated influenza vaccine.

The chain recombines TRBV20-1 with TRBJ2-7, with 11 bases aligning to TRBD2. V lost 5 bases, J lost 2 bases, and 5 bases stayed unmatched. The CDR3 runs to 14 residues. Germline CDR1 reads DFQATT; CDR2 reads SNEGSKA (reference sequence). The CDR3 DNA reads TGCAGTGCTTGGTTAGCGGGAGGGACCTACGAGCAGTACTTC. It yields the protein CSAWLAGGTYEQYF.

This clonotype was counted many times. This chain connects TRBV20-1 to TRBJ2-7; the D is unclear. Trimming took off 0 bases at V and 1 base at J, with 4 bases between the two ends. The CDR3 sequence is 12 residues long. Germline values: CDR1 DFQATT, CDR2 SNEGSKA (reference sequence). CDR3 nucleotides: TGCAGTGCTAGAGATGAGTCCTACGAGCAGTACTTC. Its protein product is CSARDESYEQYF.

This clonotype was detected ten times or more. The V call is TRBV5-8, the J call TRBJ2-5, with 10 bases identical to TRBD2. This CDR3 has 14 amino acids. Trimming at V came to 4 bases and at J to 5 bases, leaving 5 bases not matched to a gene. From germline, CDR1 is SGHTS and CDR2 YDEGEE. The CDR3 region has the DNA TGTGCCAGCAGCCAAGGGACTAGCGCGGAGACCCAGTACTTC. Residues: CASSQGTSAETQYF.

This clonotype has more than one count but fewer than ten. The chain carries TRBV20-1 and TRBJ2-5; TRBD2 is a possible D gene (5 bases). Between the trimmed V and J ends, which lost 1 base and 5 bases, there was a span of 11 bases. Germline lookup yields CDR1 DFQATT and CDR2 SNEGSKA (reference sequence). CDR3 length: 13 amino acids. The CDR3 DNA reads TGCAGTGCTAGAGTGATTAGCGATGAGACCCAGTACTTC. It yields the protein CSARVISDETQYF.

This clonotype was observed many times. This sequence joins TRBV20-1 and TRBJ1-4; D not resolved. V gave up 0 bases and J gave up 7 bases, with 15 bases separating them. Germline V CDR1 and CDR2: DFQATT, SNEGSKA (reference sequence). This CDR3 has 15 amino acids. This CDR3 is CSARDSHYGSEKLFF. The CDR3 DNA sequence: TGCAGTGCTAGAGACAGCCATTACGGGAGTGAAAAACTGTTTTTT.

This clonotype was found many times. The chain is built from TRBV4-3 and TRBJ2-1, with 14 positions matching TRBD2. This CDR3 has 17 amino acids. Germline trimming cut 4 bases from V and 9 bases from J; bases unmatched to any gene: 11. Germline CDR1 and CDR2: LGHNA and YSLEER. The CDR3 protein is CASSRNRLAGGLIEQFF. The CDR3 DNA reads TGCGCCAGCAGCCGGAACAGACTAGCGGGAGGGCTTATTGAGCAGTTCTTC.

The chain's CDR3 is CASSQDPGEQYF. The CDR3 DNA reads TGTGCCAGCAGCCAAGATCCTGGCGAGCAGTACTTC. The rearrangement links TRBV3-1 to TRBJ2-7; D remains unclear. CDR1 is LGHDT and CDR2 is YNNKEL in the germline V gene (reference sequence). V was cut by 0 bases and J by 6 bases, with 6 bases left in between. This CDR3 spans 12 amino acids.

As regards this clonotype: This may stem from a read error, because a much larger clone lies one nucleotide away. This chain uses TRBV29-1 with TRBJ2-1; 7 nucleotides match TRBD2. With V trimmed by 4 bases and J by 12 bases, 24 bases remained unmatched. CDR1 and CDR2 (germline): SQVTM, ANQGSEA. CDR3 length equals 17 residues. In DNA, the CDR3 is TGCAGCGTTGGGACTAGAGAGAGAGATCTTGTTACAATGAGGCAGTTCTTC. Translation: CSVGTRERDLVTMRQFF.

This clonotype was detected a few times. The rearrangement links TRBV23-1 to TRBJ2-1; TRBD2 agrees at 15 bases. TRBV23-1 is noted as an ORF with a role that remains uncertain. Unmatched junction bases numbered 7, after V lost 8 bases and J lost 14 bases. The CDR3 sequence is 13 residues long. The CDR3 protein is CASGTSGRRGEFF. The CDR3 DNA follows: TGCGCCAGCGGGACTAGCGGGAGGAGGGGGGAGTTCTTC.

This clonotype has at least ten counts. CDR3 in amino acids: CASSQDDRYTGELFF. Here the CDR3 DNA reads TGCGCCAGCAGCCAAGATGACAGATACACCGGGGAGCTGTTTTTT. The chain joins TRBV4-1 to TRBJ2-2; a possible D gene is TRBD1 (5 bases). The CDR3 consists of 15 residues. Germline CDR1 MGHRA, CDR2 YSYEKL. V was pared by 0 bases and J by 3 bases, with 8 bases between.

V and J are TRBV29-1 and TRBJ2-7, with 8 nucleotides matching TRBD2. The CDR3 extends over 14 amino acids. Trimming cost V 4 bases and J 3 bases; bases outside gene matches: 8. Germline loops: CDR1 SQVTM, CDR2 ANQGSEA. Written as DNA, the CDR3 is TGCAGCGTTGTAGCCGGCGGGGGGTTCTACGAGCAGTACTTC. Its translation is CSVVAGGGFYEQYF.

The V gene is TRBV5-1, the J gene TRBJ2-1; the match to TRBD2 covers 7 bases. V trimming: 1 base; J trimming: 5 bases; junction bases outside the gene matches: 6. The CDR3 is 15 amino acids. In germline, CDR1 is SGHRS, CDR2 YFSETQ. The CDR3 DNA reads TGCGCCAGCAGCTTGTCAGCGGGAACTGACAATGAGCAGTTCTTC. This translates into CASSLSAGTDNEQFF.

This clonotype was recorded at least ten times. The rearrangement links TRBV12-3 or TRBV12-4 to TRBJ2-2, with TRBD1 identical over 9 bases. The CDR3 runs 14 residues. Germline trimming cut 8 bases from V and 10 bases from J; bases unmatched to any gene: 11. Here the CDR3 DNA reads TGTGCCAGCGGGGGACAGGGCCCCGGTGCGGAGCTGTTTTTT. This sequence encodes CASGGQGPGAELFF.

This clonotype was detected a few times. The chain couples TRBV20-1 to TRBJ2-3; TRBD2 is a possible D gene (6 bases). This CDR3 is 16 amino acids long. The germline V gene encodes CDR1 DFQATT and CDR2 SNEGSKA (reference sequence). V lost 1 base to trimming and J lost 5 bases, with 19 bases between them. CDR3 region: CSARVLGRAGRDTQYF. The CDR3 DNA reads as TGCAGTGCTAGAGTTTTGGGCAGGGCGGGGAGAGATACGCAGTATTTT.